These T cell receptor beta chains were read from a single sample in a study of T-cell memory formation after mild COVID-19. In TCRdb, the 5' RACE reads were re-called with MiXCR into one record per CDR3 protein. Here the sample spans about 130,000 distinct CDR3 sequences, about 6.5% being singletons. Specimen: PBMCs or a T cell subset sorted from them (not recorded which). These receptors all come from an adult woman who had mild COVID-19 (a few samples of this study predate the infection). Cell type and time point are not known. Both conserved end residues are part of each CDR3. Each record gives: J gene, D gene, clone size, V gene, CDR3 DNA, CDR3 protein. The D gene is left open where the match is weak. For some rows the clone size is stated as once, few or many, or as a class when expanded; others skip it.

J gene: TRBJ2-7
D gene: TRBD1
clone size: few
V gene: TRBV6-1
CDR3 DNA: TGTGCCAGCAGTGGGGCGACAGGGGGGTCCTACGAGCAGTACTTC
CDR3 protein: CASSGATGGSYEQYF

J gene: TRBJ1-6
D gene: TRBD1
clone size: many
V gene: TRBV5-1
CDR3 DNA: TGCGCCAGCAGCTCTCAAGGACAGGGCTATAATTCACCCCTCCACTTT
CDR3 protein: CASSSQGQGYNSPLHF

J gene: TRBJ2-1
D gene: TRBD2
clone size: .
V gene: TRBV6-5
CDR3 DNA: TGTGCCAGCACGGGGGGAAGTTACTACAATGAGCAGTTCTTC
CDR3 protein: CASTGGSYYNEQFF

J gene: TRBJ1-2
D gene: .
clone size: few
V gene: TRBV7-2
CDR3 DNA: TGTGCCAGCAGCTCCCTCCAGAGCTCGGGCTACACCTTC
CDR3 protein: CASSSLQSSGYTF

J gene: TRBJ2-3
D gene: TRBD2
clone size: .
V gene: TRBV4-1
CDR3 DNA: TGCGCCAGCAGCCGGGGACTAGCGGGGGTCACAGATACGCAGTATTTT
CDR3 protein: CASSRGLAGVTDTQYF

J gene: TRBJ2-3
D gene: .
clone size: many
V gene: TRBV7-6
CDR3 DNA: TGTGCCAGCAGCTTATTCGGAGATACGCAGTATTTT
CDR3 protein: CASSLFGDTQYF

J gene: TRBJ2-1
D gene: TRBD2
clone size: few
V gene: TRBV24-1
CDR3 DNA: TGTGCCACCAGTGACTCAAGACTAGCGGGGGTCAATGAGCAGTTCTTC
CDR3 protein: CATSDSRLAGVNEQFF

J gene: TRBJ2-7
D gene: TRBD1
clone size: many
V gene: TRBV7-8
CDR3 DNA: TGTGCCAGCAGCTTAGCTGGACAGGGTTACGAGCAGTACTTC
CDR3 protein: CASSLAGQGYEQYF

J gene: TRBJ2-1
D gene: .
clone size: many
V gene: TRBV12-3/TRBV12-4
CDR3 DNA: TGTGCCAGCAGCCCTACCCACCGAAATGAGCAGTTCTTC
CDR3 protein: CASSPTHRNEQFF

J gene: TRBJ2-7
D gene: TRBD2
clone size: few
V gene: TRBV7-2
CDR3 DNA: TGTGCCAGCAGCTTAGTACTAGCGGGAGGACAACCCTCCTACGAGCAGTACTTC
CDR3 protein: CASSLVLAGGQPSYEQYF

J gene: TRBJ2-3
D gene: TRBD1
clone size: few
V gene: TRBV5-1
CDR3 DNA: TGCGCCAGCAGCACCGGACAAGGACAGGGGACCTACAATACGCAGTATTTT
CDR3 protein: CASSTGQGQGTYNTQYF

J gene: TRBJ2-7
D gene: TRBD1
clone size: many
V gene: TRBV7-2
CDR3 DNA: TGTGCCAGCAGCCCCGGGACAGGACATCCTTACGAGCAGTACTTC
CDR3 protein: CASSPGTGHPYEQYF

J gene: TRBJ1-1
D gene: .
clone size: many
V gene: TRBV18
CDR3 DNA: TGTGCCAGCTCTCGTGACGGGAACACTGAAGCTTTCTTT
CDR3 protein: CASSRDGNTEAFF

J gene: TRBJ2-4
D gene: .
clone size: .
V gene: TRBV24-1
CDR3 DNA: TGTGCCACCAGTGACAATCCGGGCTCAGTACAAAAAAACATTCAGTACTTC
CDR3 protein: CATSDNPGSVQKNIQYF

J gene: TRBJ1-1
D gene: .
clone size: many
V gene: TRBV11-2
CDR3 DNA: TGTGCCAGCAGCTTAGTTGAAGCTTTCTTT
CDR3 protein: CASSLVEAFF

J gene: TRBJ2-3
D gene: .
clone size: many
V gene: TRBV5-1
CDR3 DNA: TGCGCCAGTACCCGGGACCAACCACAAGATACGCAGTATTTT
CDR3 protein: CASTRDQPQDTQYF